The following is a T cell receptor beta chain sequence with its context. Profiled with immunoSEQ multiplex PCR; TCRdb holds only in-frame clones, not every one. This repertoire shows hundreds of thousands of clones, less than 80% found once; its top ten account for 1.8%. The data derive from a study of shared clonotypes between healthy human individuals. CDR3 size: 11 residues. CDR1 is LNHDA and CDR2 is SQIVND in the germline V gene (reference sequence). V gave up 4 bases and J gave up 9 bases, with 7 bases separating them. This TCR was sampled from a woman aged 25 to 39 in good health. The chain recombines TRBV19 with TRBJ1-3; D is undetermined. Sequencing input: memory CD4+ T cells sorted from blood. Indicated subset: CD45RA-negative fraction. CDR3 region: CASSSGVTIYF. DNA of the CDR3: TGTGCCAGTAGTAGTGGAGTCACCATATATTTT. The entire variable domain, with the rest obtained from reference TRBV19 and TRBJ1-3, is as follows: DGGITQSPKYLFRKEGQNVTLSCEQNLNHDAMYWYRQDPGQGLRLIYYSQIVNDFQKGDIAEGYSVSREKKESFPLTVTSAQKNPTAFYLCASSSGVTIYFGEGSWLTVV.